A selection of T cell receptor beta chains follows, all from one sample in a study of T cell repertoires in cytomegalovirus infection. TCRdb re-called the reads through MiXCR, storing one row per CDR3 protein. The table shows hundreds of thousands of distinct CDR3 sequences, with about a sixth occurring only once. Sequences were obtained from PBMCs. The origin of the receptors is a human donor in good health (CMV status not recorded). Some clones in this sample may be carry-over from other donors' samples. CDR3s include the opening cysteine and the closing phenylalanine or tryptophan. A row's size may be missing; if present it is once, few, many or a size class.

clone size,V gene,J gene,CDR3 protein
many,TRBV12-3/TRBV12-4,TRBJ1-6,CASRMTGVNSPLHF
.,TRBV27,TRBJ2-7,CASSFLGGPSYEQYF
.,TRBV20-1,TRBJ1-2,CSAPRQETYGYTF
.,TRBV19,TRBJ2-5,CASSTRGAQETQYF
.,TRBV15,TRBJ2-6,CATSAQSPVLTF
few,TRBV2,TRBJ1-2,CASIGRGLGYGYTF
few,TRBV12-3/TRBV12-4,TRBJ2-7,CASSSGEGTEYF
few,TRBV14,TRBJ1-2,CASSPSVYGYTF
.,TRBV19,TRBJ2-2,CASRGGQMNTGELFF
many,TRBV7-2,TRBJ1-6,CASSLEGPITGVASPLHF
few,TRBV2,TRBJ2-3,CASSEGLNTDTQYF
many,TRBV12-5,TRBJ2-3,CASGLAGSTDTQYF
.,TRBV12-3/TRBV12-4,TRBJ2-7,CASSATGWYEQYF
many,TRBV4-1,TRBJ1-4,CASSQENGISANEKLFF
few,TRBV28,TRBJ1-2,CASIRGPTGYTF
few,TRBV14,TRBJ1-2,CASSQVRAGTPVYGYTF
few,TRBV20-1,TRBJ1-6,CSATRRGRYNSPLHF
few,TRBV29-1,TRBJ2-1,CSVETTTAGSYNEQFF
.,TRBV28,TRBJ2-7,CASSLWTGPSTEQYF
few,TRBV19,TRBJ2-5,CASSSVWTAQETQYF
few,TRBV10-3,TRBJ1-3,CAISESSNRGGNTIYF
many,TRBV7-2,TRBJ2-7,CASSPGTATKQYF
many,TRBV12-5,TRBJ1-5,CASGLVHDGEPYSNQPQHF
.,TRBV28,TRBJ2-3,CASSPRDRGDTQYF
.,TRBV11-3,TRBJ1-3,CASSRDGGNTIYF
.,TRBV7-2,TRBJ2-5,CASSLRGGRITETQYF
.,TRBV20-1,TRBJ2-7,CSAKAGGAYEQYF
.,TRBV10-3,TRBJ1-1,CAISDGSRRRPDAFF
many,TRBV12-3/TRBV12-4,TRBJ2-5,CASSFEVYETQYF
many,TRBV10-3,TRBJ2-3,CAIQTTGADTQYF
many,TRBV6-5,TRBJ2-7,CASSPPGEWGKEYEQYF
many,TRBV7-2,TRBJ2-7,CAIGQGGYEQYF
.,TRBV5-4,TRBJ1-4,CASSSLGLNEKLFF
many,TRBV7-2,TRBJ2-3,CASSLGRRADTQYF
.,TRBV18,TRBJ1-6,CASSLGTGDYNSPLHF
few,TRBV7-2,TRBJ2-5,CASSLVWRETQYF
.,TRBV6-2/TRBV6-3,TRBJ2-1,CASSFQSGGPHSHSYNEQFF
many,TRBV7-8,TRBJ1-6,CASSARTGNLYNSPLHF
.,TRBV19,TRBJ2-5,CASSTRGQVETQYF
.,TRBV6-2/TRBV6-3,TRBJ2-1,CASSSAGDGEQFF
.,TRBV9,TRBJ2-1,CASKPSGTSGHNEQFF
.,TRBV29-1,TRBJ1-1,CSVEGDRSTEAFF
.,TRBV7-2,TRBJ2-2,CASSIESTGELFF